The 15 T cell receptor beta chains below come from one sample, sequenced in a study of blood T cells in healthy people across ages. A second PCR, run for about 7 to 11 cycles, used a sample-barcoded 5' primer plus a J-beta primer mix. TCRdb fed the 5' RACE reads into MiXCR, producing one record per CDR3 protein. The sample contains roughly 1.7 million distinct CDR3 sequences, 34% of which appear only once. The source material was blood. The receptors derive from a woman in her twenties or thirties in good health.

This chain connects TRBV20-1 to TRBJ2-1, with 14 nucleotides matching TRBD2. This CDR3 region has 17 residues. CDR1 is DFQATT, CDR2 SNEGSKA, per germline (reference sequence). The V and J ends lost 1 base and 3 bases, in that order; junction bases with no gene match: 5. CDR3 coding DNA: TGCAGTGCTAGAGGGGGACTAGCGGGAGAGTTCTACAATGAGCAGTTCTTC. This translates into CSARGGLAGEFYNEQFF.

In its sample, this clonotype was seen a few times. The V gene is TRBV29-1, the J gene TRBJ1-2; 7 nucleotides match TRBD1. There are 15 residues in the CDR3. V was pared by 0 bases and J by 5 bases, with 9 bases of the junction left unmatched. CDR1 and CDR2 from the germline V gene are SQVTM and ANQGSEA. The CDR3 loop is CSVEDRGRGTYGYTF. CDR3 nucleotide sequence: TGCAGCGTTGAAGATAGAGGCAGGGGGACATATGGCTACACCTTC.

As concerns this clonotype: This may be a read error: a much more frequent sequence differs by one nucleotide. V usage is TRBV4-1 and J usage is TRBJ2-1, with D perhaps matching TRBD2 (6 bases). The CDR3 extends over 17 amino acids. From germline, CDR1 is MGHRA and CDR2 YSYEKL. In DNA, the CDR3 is TGCGCCGGCAGCCAAGATAGGAGGGGTAGGGGCTACAATGAGCAGTTCTTC. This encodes CAGSQDRRGRGYNEQFF.

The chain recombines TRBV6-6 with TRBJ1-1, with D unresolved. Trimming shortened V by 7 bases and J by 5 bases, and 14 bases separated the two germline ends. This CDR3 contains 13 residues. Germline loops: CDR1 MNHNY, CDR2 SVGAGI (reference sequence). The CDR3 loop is CASIPKMETEAFF. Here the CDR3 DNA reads TGTGCCAGCATTCCAAAGATGGAGACTGAAGCTTTCTTT.

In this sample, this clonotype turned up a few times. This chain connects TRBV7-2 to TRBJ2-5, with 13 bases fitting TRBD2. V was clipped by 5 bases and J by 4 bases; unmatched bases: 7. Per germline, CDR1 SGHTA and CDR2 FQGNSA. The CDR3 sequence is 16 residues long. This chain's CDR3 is CASSLPTSGRRETQYF. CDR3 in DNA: TGTGCCAGCAGCCTTCCGACTAGCGGGAGGAGAGAGACCCAGTACTTC.

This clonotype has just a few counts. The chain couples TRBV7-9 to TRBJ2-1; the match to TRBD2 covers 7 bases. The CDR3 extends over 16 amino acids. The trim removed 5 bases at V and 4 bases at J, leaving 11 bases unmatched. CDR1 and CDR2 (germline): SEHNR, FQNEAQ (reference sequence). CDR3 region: CASSPRSGGPYNEQFF. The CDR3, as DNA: TGTGCCAGCAGCCCACGGTCGGGGGGACCGTACAATGAGCAGTTCTTC. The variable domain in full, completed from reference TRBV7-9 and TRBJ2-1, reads DTGVSQNPRHKITKRGQNVTFRCDPISEHNRLYWYRQTLGQGPEFLTYFQNEAQLEKSRLLSDRFSAERPKGSFSTLEIQRTEQGDSAMYLCASSPRSGGPYNEQFFGPGTRLTVL.

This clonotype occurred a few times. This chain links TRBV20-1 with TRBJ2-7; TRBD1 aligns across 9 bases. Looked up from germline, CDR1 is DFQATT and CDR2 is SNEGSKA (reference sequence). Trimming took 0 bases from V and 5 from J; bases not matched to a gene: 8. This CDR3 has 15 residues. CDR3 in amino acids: CSARDPGQGYHEQYF. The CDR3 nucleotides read TGCAGTGCTAGAGACCCGGGACAGGGATACCACGAGCAGTACTTC.

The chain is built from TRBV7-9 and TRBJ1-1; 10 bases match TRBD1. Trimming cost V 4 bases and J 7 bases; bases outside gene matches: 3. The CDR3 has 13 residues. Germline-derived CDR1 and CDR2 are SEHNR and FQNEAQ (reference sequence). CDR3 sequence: CASSWGQGIEAFF. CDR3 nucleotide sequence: TGTGCCAGCAGCTGGGGACAGGGGATTGAAGCTTTCTTT.

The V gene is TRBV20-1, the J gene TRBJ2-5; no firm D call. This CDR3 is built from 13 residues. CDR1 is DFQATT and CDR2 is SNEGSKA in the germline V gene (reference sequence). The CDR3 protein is CRAPDAVQETQYF. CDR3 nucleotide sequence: TGCAGGGCCCCCGACGCAGTTCAAGAGACCCAGTACTTC.

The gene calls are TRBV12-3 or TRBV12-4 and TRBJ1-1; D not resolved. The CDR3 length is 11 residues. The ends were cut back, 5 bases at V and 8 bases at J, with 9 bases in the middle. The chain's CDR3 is CASSRKIEAFF. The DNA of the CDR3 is TGTGCCAGCAGTCGGAAGATAGAAGCTTTCTTT.

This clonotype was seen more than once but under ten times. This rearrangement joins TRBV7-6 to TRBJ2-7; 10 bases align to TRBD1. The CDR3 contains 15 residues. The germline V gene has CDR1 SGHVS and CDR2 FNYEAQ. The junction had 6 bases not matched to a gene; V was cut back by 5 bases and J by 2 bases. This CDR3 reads CASSHGTGDPYEQYF. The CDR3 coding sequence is TGTGCCAGCAGCCACGGGACAGGGGACCCCTACGAGCAGTACTTC.

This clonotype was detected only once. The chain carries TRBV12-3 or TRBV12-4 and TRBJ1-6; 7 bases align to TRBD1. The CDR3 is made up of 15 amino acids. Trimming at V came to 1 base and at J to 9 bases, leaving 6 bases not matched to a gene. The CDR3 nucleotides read TGTGCCAGCAGTTTAGGGAGGGGGCAAGGTTCACCCCTCCACTTT. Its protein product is CASSLGRGQGSPLHF.

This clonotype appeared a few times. For the CDR3, the DNA is TGTGCCAGCAGCTTAGTGGCCGGTTTTCTTTTTGGCGGGGCCAACGTCCTGACTTTC. Protein: CASSLVAGFLFGGANVLTF. J is TRBJ2-6 and V is TRBV11-3; no clear D gene. Germline V gene sequence: CDR1 SGHNT, CDR2 YENEEA. Trimming left V 1 base short and J 4 bases short, with 20 bases between. The length of the CDR3 is 19 residues. The whole variable domain, filled in from reference TRBV11-3 and TRBJ2-6, reads EAGVVQSPRYKIIEKKQPVAFWCNPISGHNTLYWYLQNLGQGPELLIRYENEEAVDDSQLPKDRFSAERLKGVDSTLKIQPAELGDSAVYLCASSLVAGFLFGGANVLTFGAGSRLTVL.

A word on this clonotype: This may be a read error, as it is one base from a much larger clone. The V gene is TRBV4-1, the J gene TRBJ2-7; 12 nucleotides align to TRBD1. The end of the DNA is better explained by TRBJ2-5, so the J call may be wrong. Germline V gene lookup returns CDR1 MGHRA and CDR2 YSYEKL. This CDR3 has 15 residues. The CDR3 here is CASSLGTGGDGTQYF. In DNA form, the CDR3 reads TGCGCCAGCAGCCTAGGGACAGGGGGCGATGGGACCCAGTACTTC.

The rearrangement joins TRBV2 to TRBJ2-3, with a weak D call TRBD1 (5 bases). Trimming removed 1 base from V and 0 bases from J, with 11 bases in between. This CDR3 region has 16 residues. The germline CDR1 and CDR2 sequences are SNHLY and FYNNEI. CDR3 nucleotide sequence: TGTGCCAGCAGTGAAGACCAGGGTTTTAGCACAGATACGCAGTATTTT. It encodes CASSEDQGFSTDTQYF.